Given below is one T cell receptor beta chain in context. The antigen it recognizes is unknown. The record has no base qualities; no much larger clone is one base away. Libraries came from PCR. At the Johns Hopkins FTIC core, DNA from the cultured CD4+ T cells underwent TCR sequencing with the Oncomine TCR Beta short-read assay. Genomic DNA was extracted from the cultured CD4+ T cells with the QIAamp micro DNA kit. The Oncomine TCR Beta libraries from cultured CD4+ T cells were pooled using unique dual indexes and then sequenced on an Illumina iSeq 100. As for the authors' bioinformatics: Non-productive sequences were filtered out, and CDR3s that did not start with C, did not end with F or W, or were shorter than 7 amino acids were discarded. The MANAFEST web application was used to identify antigen-specific clonotypes by comparing peptide-stimulated wells against reference wells and other culture wells. An FDR below 0.05, an odds ratio above 5, and a productive frequency above 0.1% in at least two of three replicate wells were required for clones to be considered positive. Cross-reactive clonotypes were defined as significantly expanded in both SARS-CoV-2 spike wells and at least one common cold coronavirus spike condition. Using R version 3.6.1, CDR3 homology was evaluated through Levenshtein distances (stringdist) along with unrooted phylogenetic trees (ape). The raw public reads went through TCRdb reprocessing: fastp at Q25, MiXCR clone calling, in-frame beta chains kept. Identical CDR3 protein sequences are pooled into one entry, listed with their most common genes and DNA. TCRdb, rather than the study authors, made the V and J calls. The sample has some 14,000 distinct CDR3 sequences on record, roughly three fifths of them singletons. The top ten clones comprise 14% of the sample.

This entry comes from a study of vaccination and CD4 T cells after COVID-19 (dated by TCRdb to 2021 to 2024). Study-wide context: Every convalescent patient had a positive nasal swab PCR test for SARS-CoV-2, with mild disease in 9 or 10 patients and severe disease in one. Post-COVID blood samples were collected from convalescent patients a median of roughly 100 days after diagnosis, with a range of roughly 30 to 161 days. Post-vaccine blood samples were taken a median of about 77 days after the second vaccine dose, with a range of about 13 to 250 days. Each participant got two doses of either the Pfizer-BioNTech BNT162b2 vaccine (n=8) or the Moderna mRNA-1273 vaccine (n=2). Control cultures received a CEFX viral epitope pool as the positive control, an HIV-1 Nef peptide pool as the negative control, or no peptide. The convalescent cohort comprised six males and four females, including two Hispanic individuals, seven Caucasians, two Asians and one multiracial person. For stimulating the cultures, overlapping spike peptide pools were used, derived from SARS-CoV-2 as well as from the common cold coronaviruses HCoV-NL63, HCoV-OC43 and HCoV-229E. In 10 COVID-19 convalescent patients and a few infection-naive healthy vaccine recipients, researchers compared the spike-specific CD4+ TCR repertoire from before mRNA vaccination with the repertoire from after.

Here is what the overall study found, with its caveats: Relatively few convalescent patients were included in the study, and early timepoints after natural infection were not analyzed. Among convalescent patients, a median about 86% of the SARS-CoV-2-reactive clones seen after vaccination appeared only after vaccination, which suggests priming specific to the vaccine. Of the vaccine-specific clones found in convalescent patients, nearly all (304 of 307) were mono-reactive for SARS-CoV-2 spike instead of being cross-reactive with common cold coronaviruses. The median number of SARS-CoV-2-reactive clonotypes rose from approximately 20 after infection to roughly 38 after vaccination, but the change was not significant.

Per the publication, the treatment or condition label means: roughly 11-day PBMC culture with coronavirus spike peptide pools or control peptides (ViraFEST assay). The ViraFEST assay was used in the study, in which antigen-specific T cells were expanded with peptide pools and expanded clonotypes were subsequently identified by TCR sequencing. Positive SARS-CoV-2 PCR tests in the convalescent patients dated from March to December 2020, before Alpha, Beta and Delta variants emerged in the United States. Each well held under 2.5 million PBMCs cultured in IMDM containing around 5% human AB serum and approximately 9.8 IU/ml IL-2, with 7.5 to 10 ug/ml peptide pools added. On days 3 and 7, half of the culture medium was replaced with fresh IL-2-containing medium. Once the cells had been in culture for less than 12 days, the EasySep CD4+ T cell isolation kit was used to isolate CD4+ T cells by negative selection. Ficoll-Paque Plus gradient centrifugation was used to isolate PBMCs from whole blood, and the isolated PBMCs were then either used fresh or cryopreserved at -140C. Culture conditions were generally each tested in triplicate wells.

The germline V and J ends show losses of 11 bases and 4 bases respectively, and no gene match explains 7 bases of the junction. The CDR3 holds 12 amino acids from the cysteine to the phenylalanine. Kept here is only the CDR3 DNA, which spans 36 bases and is read in frame from base 1. In the germline V gene, CDR1 corresponds to MNHNS and CDR2 to SASEGT. Sequenced sample: CD4+ T cells from blood, cultured in vitro. The chain couples TRBV6-1 to TRBJ2-7; 8 central bases correspond to TRBD1. This receptor was taken from a human donor who had recovered from COVID-19. Here is the DNA: TGTGCCTCCCGGGGACAGGTTTACGAGCAGTACTTC. This codes for CASRGQVYEQYF.